This is a list of T cell receptor beta chains from one sample in a study of regulatory dendritic cells for organ transplantation. The data were produced by immunoSEQ multiplex PCR, yet TCRdb's version contains in-frame clones alone and is incomplete. The sample yields roughly 28,000 clones, around 80% seen once. Sequencing was carried out using naive CD4+ T cells from blood. Receptor source: a human donor in good health. CDR3s include the opening cysteine and the closing phenylalanine or tryptophan. A D gene is named only where the DNA matches it firmly. Rows give clone size only sometimes, using once, few, many, or a class for an expanded clone.

clone_size	d_call	v_call	j_call	cdr3_length	cdr3_nt	cdr3_aa
-	-	TRBV5-8	TRBJ2-7	16	TGTGCCAGCAGCAGATTTTCAGGGATTACCTCCTACGAGCAGTACTTC	CASSRFSGITSYEQYF
-	TRBD1	TRBV6-5	TRBJ1-2	13	TGTGCCAGCAGTAAGGGACAGGGCGGGGGCTACACCTTC	CASSKGQGGGYTF
-	-	TRBV11-3	TRBJ2-5	14	TGTGCCAGCAGCCTTTCGGGGGATCGGGAGACCCAGTACTTC	CASSLSGDRETQYF
-	TRBD1	TRBV18	TRBJ2-7	14	TGTGCCAGCTCACCAATAGGGGGCGGAAGGGAGCAGTACTTC	CASSPIGGGREQYF
-	-	TRBV19	TRBJ2-7	14	TGTGCCAGTAGCCGAACTATGGTACCCTACGAGCAGTACTTC	CASSRTMVPYEQYF
-	-	TRBV7-9	TRBJ2-5	15	TGTGCCAGCAGCTTAGTGGCGGGAAGTCAAGAGACCCAGTACTTC	CASSLVAGSQETQYF
-	-	TRBV2	TRBJ2-3	17	TGTGCCAGCGGCGGCCGAGGAGGGGGGGCCGGCGCAGATACGCAGTATTTT	CASGGRGGGAGADTQYF
-	TRBD2	TRBV4-2	TRBJ2-3	17	TGTGCCAGCAGCCAAGAAAGCCGGGGGGACCCCACAGATACGCAGTATTTT	CASSQESRGDPTDTQYF
-	-	TRBV18	TRBJ2-5	15	TGTGCCAGCTCACCAGGGGGACTCGGGCAAGAGACCCAGTACTTC	CASSPGGLGQETQYF
-	-	TRBV11-3	TRBJ2-1	19	TGTGCCAGCAGCCCCCGGGTTGGGAGTATGCGGGGCTCCTACAATGAGCAGTTCTTC	CASSPRVGSMRGSYNEQFF
-	-	TRBV6-4	TRBJ2-3	14	TGTGCCAGCAGTGACTCACAGGCCACAGATACGCAGTATTTT	CASSDSQATDTQYF
few	TRBD1	TRBV2	TRBJ1-5	14	TGTGCCAGCAGTGGGTCAGGGGGAAATCAGCCCCAGCATTTT	CASSGSGGNQPQHF
once	TRBD2	TRBV5-1	TRBJ2-2	17	TGCGCCAGCAGCACCGGGACTAGCGGGGGAAACACCGGGGAGCTGTTTTTT	CASSTGTSGGNTGELFF
-	-	TRBV7-2	TRBJ2-5	16	TGTGCCAGCAGCTTAATGTCCCGGGGGAACCAAGAGACCCAGTACTTC	CASSLMSRGNQETQYF
-	TRBD2	TRBV9	TRBJ2-5	16	TGTGCCAGCAGTGTCTCACCAACCGGGGGGACAGAGACCCAGTACTTC	CASSVSPTGGTETQYF
-	-	TRBV6-5	TRBJ1-1	14	TGTGCCAGCAGTTACCGAGACACTAACACTGAAGCTTTCTTT	CASSYRDTNTEAFF
-	TRBD2	TRBV4-3	TRBJ2-3	17	TGCGCCAGCAGCCAAGGGACTAGCGGGGGGGCCCGGGATACGCAGTATTTT	CASSQGTSGGARDTQYF
-	TRBD1	TRBV5-1	TRBJ1-2	14	TGCGCCAGCAGCTTGTCAGGGGGCGACTATGGCTACACCTTC	CASSLSGGDYGYTF
-	-	TRBV10-3	TRBJ2-3	13	TGTGCCATCAGTGAGTATGCGACAGATACGCAGTATTTT	CAISEYATDTQYF
-	TRBD1	TRBV7-7	TRBJ2-1	15	TGTGCCAGCAGCTTGTCCGGGACAGCTTACAATGAGCAGTTCTTC	CASSLSGTAYNEQFF
-	-	TRBV5-4	TRBJ1-2	17	TGTGCCAGCAGCTCAGCGGGGGGAGAAGGGGCGGTTCATGGCTACACCTTC	CASSSAGGEGAVHGYTF
-	-	TRBV9	TRBJ1-2	14	TGTGCCAGCAGCGTAGGGACTACCCTCTCCGGCTACACCTTC	CASSVGTTLSGYTF
-	TRBD1	TRBV4-1	TRBJ2-7	14	TGCGCCAGCAGCCAGACAGGGACGGAGAACGAGCAGTACTTC	CASSQTGTENEQYF
-	TRBD1	TRBV4-1	TRBJ1-2	15	TGCGCCAGCAGCCGTCCGAAACAGGGGGCTGAGGGCTACACCTTC	CASSRPKQGAEGYTF
-	-	TRBV5-4	TRBJ2-7	13	TGTGCCAGCGCCGGGGGATTATCCTACGAGCAGTACTTC	CASAGGLSYEQYF
few	TRBD1	TRBV6-1	TRBJ1-5	15	TGTGCCAGCAGTGAAGACAGGGGGCGGCATCAGCCCCAGCATTTT	CASSEDRGRHQPQHF
-	-	TRBV18	TRBJ2-5	17	TGTGCCAGCTCGCTCGAATCCGGGCTGAGCCCTGAGGGGACCCAGTACTTC	CASSLESGLSPEGTQYF
-	-	TRBV5-1	TRBJ1-2	14	TGCGCCAGCAGCTTCGACAGCGCTAACTATGGCTACACCTTC	CASSFDSANYGYTF
few	-	TRBV7-9	TRBJ2-5	13	TGTGCCAGCAGCTCCCCAGTACAAGAGACCCAGTACTTC	CASSSPVQETQYF
few	-	TRBV4-3	TRBJ2-2	16	TGCGCCAGCAGCCAAGATCCTGCCCATCGGGCCGGGGAGCTGTTTTTT	CASSQDPAHRAGELFF
-	-	TRBV6-5	TRBJ1-4	12	TGTGCCAGCAGGTCAGGGCGTGGGAAACTGTTTTTT	CASRSGRGKLFF
-	-	TRBV27	TRBJ2-3	11	TGTGCCACGGGGAACGCAGATACGCAGTATTTT	CATGNADTQYF
-	TRBD1	TRBV7-3	TRBJ1-3	17	TGTGCCAGCAGCTTAATAGGACAGGGAGTAAGAAGAAACACCATATATTTT	CASSLIGQGVRRNTIYF
-	-	TRBV6-5	TRBJ1-1	14	TGTGCCAGCAGTTCCCTAGGAGGGAATCCAAGAGCTTTCTTT	CASSSLGGNPRAFF
-	-	TRBV2	TRBJ1-5	14	TGTGCCAGCAGCCTCAGGGAATTAAATCAGCCCCAGCATTTT	CASSLRELNQPQHF
-	-	TRBV6-5	TRBJ1-2	13	TGTGCCAGCAGTTACCCCGGACAGAGTGGCTACACCTTC	CASSYPGQSGYTF
-	TRBD1	TRBV5-4	TRBJ2-5	15	TGTGCCAGCAGCCGGGACAGAAACTTCCAAGAGACCCAGTACTTC	CASSRDRNFQETQYF
-	TRBD2	TRBV4-1	TRBJ2-5	13	TGCGCCAGCAGCCATAGCGGGGAAGAGACCCAGTACTTC	CASSHSGEETQYF
-	TRBD1	TRBV27	TRBJ1-5	16	TGTGCCAGCAGTCCCAGGACAGGGGCGGTCAATCAGCCCCAGCATTTT	CASSPRTGAVNQPQHF
-	TRBD1	TRBV6-6	TRBJ1-5	15	TGTGCCAGCAGACGGACAGGTAATAGCAATCAGCCCCAGCATTTT	CASRRTGNSNQPQHF
-	TRBD1	TRBV2	TRBJ1-1	15	TGTGCCAGCAGGGGGGACAGGGGTCGGGACACTGAAGCTTTCTTT	CASRGDRGRDTEAFF
-	TRBD1	TRBV2	TRBJ1-5	14	TGTGCCAGCGCCCGGGACAGGGGTTTTGGGCCCCAGCATTTT	CASARDRGFGPQHF